This TCR beta chain was sequenced during a study of PD-L1 blockade in urothelial cancer. Spike-ins of synthetic TCR analog templates went into each PCR. Using immunoSEQ multiplex PCR, the repertoire was profiled, and TCRdb retains in-frame clones only, with some absent. The table has more than 65,000 clones, 75% to 90% seen once; the top ten hold 4.5% to 6.5%. The CDR3 is 14 amino acids. Germline-derived CDR1 and CDR2 are SGHRS and YFSETQ. The V end was cut by 0 bases, the J end by 11 bases, with 17 bases between. The V call is TRBV5-1, the J call TRBJ1-1, with D perhaps matching TRBD1 (5 bases). Sequences were derived from PBMCs, sampled around atezolizumab (anti-PD-L1) treatment. The receptor was derived from a woman between 70 and 85 years old with urothelial cancer. The CDR3 loop reads CASSLAVGPTGAFF. CDR3 nucleotides: TGCGCCAGCAGCTTGGCCGTGGGGCCTACGGGCGCTTTCTTT.